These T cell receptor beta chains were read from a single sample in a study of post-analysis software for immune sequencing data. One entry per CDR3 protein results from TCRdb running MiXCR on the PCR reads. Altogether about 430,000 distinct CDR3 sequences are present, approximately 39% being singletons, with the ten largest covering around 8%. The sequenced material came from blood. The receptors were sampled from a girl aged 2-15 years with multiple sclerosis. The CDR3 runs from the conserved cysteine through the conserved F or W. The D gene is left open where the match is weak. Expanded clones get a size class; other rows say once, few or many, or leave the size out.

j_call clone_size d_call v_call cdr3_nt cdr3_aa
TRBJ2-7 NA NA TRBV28 TGTGCCAGCAGTTTTCGGAAGGGGCTCTCCTACGAGCAGTACTTC CASSFRKGLSYEQYF
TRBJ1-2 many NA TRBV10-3 TGTGCCATCAGTGAGAGGACAGTCCGTGGCTACACCTTC CAISERTVRGYTF
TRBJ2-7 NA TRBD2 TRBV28 TGTGCCAGCAGTTTATGGGGACTAGACTACGAGCAGTACTTC CASSLWGLDYEQYF
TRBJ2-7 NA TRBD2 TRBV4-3 TGCGCCAGCAGCCAAGATTCCGGTAGCGGGACCTACGAGCAGTACTTC CASSQDSGSGTYEQYF
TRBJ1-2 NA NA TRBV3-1 TGTGCCAGCAGCCAAGGGTCCAGAAACTATGGCTACACCTTC CASSQGSRNYGYTF
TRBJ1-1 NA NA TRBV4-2 TGTGCCAGCAGCCACCTCCTAGTAGGGTCCCACACTGAAGCTTTCTTT CASSHLLVGSHTEAFF
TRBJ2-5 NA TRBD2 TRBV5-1 TGCGCCAGCAGCTTGGTAGCGGGGGGGATCCGGGAGACCCAGTACTTC CASSLVAGGIRETQYF
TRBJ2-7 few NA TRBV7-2 TGTGCCAGCAGCTTAGGAGGGGGGAGTGGATCCTACGAGCAGTACTTC CASSLGGGSGSYEQYF
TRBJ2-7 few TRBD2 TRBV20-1 TGCAGTGCTAGAGATGCCCAGCGGGAGTTATCCGAGCAGTACTTC CSARDAQRELSEQYF
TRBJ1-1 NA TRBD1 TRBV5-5 TGTGCCAGCAGCTCCGGGACAGGGGGATTAGAGGCTTTCTTT CASSSGTGGLEAFF
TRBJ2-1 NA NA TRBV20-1 TGCAGTGCCGGAGTGGGGCTATACAATGAGCAGTTCTTC CSAGVGLYNEQFF
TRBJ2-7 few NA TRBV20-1 TGCAGTGCAACCCCGGACGGGCTCGAGCAGTACTTC CSATPDGLEQYF
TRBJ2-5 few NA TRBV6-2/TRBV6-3 TGTGCCAGCAGTAAAAACAGGGTTGGAGAGACCCAGTACTTC CASSKNRVGETQYF